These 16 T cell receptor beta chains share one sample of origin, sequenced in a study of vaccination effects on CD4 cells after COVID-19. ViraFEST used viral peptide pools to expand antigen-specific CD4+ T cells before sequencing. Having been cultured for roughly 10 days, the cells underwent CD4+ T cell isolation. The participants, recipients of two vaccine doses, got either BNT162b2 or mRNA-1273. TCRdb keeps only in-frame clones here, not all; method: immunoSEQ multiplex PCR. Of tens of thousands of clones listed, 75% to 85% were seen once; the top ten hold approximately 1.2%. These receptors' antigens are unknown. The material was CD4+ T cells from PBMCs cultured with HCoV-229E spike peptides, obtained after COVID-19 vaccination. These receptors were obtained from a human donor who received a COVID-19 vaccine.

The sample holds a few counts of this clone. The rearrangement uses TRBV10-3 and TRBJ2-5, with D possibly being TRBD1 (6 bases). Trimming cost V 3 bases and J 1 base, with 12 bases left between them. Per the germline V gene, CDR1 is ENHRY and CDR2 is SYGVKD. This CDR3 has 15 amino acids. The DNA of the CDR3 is TGTGCCATCAGTGAAGTGAAGGGGGTCCAAGAGACCCAGTACTTC. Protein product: CAISEVKGVQETQYF.

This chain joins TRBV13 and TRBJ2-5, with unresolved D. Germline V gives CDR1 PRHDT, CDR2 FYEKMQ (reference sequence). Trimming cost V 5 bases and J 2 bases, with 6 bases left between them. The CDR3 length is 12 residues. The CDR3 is CASSAEQETQYF. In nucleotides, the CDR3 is TGTGCCAGCAGCGCCGAACAAGAGACCCAGTACTTC. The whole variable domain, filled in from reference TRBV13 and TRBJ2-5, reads AAGVIQSPRHLIKEKRETATLKCYPIPRHDTVYWYQQGPGQDPQFLISFYEKMQSDKGSIPDRFSAQQFSDYHSELNMSSLELGDSALYFCASSAEQETQYFGPGTRLLVL.

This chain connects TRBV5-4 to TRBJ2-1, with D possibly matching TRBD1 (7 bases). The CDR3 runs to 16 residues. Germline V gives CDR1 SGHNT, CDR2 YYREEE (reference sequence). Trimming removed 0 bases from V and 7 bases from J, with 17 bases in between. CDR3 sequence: CASSLAWVAGGNEQFF. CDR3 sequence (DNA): TGTGCCAGCAGCTTGGCTTGGGTAGCAGGGGGGAATGAGCAGTTCTTC.

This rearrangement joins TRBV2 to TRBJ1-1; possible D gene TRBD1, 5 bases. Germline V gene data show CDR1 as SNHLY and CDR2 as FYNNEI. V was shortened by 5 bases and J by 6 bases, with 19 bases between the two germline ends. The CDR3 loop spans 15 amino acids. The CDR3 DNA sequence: TGTGCCAGCAGTACCTACAGGCCCAGCGAATCTGAAGCTTTCTTT. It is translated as CASSTYRPSESEAFF.

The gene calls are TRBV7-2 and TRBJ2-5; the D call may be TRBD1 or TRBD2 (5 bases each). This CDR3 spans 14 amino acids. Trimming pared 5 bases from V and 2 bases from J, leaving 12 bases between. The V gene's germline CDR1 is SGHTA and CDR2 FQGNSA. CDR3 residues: CASSPGTRQETQYF. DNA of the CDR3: TGTGCCAGCAGCCCCGGGACGAGACAAGAGACCCAGTACTTC.

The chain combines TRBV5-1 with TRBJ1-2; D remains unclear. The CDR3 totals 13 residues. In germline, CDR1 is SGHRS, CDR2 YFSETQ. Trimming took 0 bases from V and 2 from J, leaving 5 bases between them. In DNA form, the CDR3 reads TGCGCCAGCAGCTTGGACAGAAACTATGGCTACACCTTC. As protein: CASSLDRNYGYTF.

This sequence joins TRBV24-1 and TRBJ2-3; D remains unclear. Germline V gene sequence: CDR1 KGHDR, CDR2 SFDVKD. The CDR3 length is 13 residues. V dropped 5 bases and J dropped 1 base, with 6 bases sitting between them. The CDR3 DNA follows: TGTGCCACCAGTGTCTCCGGCACAGATACGCAGTATTTT. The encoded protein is CATSVSGTDTQYF.

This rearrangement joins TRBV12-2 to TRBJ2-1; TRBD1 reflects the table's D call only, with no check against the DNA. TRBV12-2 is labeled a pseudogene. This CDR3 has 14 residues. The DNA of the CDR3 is TGTGCAAGTCGGGAGGACAGAGTCTACAATGAGCAGTTCTTC. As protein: CASREDRVYNEQFF.

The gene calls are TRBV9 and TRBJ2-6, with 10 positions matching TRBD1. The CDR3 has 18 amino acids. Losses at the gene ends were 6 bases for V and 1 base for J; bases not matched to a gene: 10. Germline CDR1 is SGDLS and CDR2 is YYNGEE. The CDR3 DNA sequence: TGTGCCAGCACCACGGGGGGGACAGGGGCTTCTGGGGCCAACGTCCTGACTTTC. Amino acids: CASTTGGTGASGANVLTF.

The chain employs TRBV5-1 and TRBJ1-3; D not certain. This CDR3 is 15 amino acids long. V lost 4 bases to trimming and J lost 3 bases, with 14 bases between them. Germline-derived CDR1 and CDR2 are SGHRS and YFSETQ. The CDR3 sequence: CASSESLAFGNTIYF. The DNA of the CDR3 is TGCGCCAGCAGCGAATCACTGGCCTTTGGAAACACCATATATTTT.

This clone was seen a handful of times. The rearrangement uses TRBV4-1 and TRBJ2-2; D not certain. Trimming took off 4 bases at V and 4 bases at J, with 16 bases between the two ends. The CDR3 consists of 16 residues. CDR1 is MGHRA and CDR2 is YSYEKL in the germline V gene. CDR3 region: CASSLTFALGTGELFF. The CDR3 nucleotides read TGCGCCAGCAGCCTCACCTTCGCGTTGGGCACCGGGGAGCTGTTTTTT.

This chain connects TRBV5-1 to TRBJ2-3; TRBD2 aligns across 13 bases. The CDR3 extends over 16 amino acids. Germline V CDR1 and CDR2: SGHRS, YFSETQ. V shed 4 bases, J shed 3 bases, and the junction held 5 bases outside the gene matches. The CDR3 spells CASSAGLAGVTDTQYF. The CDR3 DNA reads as TGCGCCAGCAGCGCCGGACTAGCGGGGGTTACAGATACGCAGTATTTT.

This CDR3 is CASSGGQTDTQYF. CDR3 DNA sequence: TGTGCCAGCTCCGGGGGACAGACAGATACGCAGTATTTT. This sequence joins TRBV18 and TRBJ2-3; TRBD1 might be the D (7 bases). The CDR3 is 13 residues long. Per germline, CDR1 KGHSH and CDR2 LQKENI. Trimming removed 6 bases at V and 3 bases at J, with 10 bases between.

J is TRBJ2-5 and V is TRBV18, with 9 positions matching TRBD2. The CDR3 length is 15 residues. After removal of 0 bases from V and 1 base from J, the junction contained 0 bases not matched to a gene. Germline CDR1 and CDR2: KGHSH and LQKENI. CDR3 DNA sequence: TGTGCCAGCTCACCACCGGGACTAGCCCAAGAGACCCAGTACTTC. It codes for CASSPPGLAQETQYF.

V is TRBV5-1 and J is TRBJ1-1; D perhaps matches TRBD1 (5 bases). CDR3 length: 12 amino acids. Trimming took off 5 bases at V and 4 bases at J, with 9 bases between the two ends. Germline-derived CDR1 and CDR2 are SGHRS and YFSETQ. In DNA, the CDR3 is TGCGCCAGCAGTAATGGGGGCACTGAAGCTTTCTTT. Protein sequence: CASSNGGTEAFF.

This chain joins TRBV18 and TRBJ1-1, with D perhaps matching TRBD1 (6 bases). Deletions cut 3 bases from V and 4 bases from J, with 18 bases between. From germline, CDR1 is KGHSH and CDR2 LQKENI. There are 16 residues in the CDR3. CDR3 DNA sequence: TGTGCCAGCTCACCCGCGCCGGGCAGGGGCGGCACTGAAGCTTTCTTT. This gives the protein CASSPAPGRGGTEAFF.